Described below is a single T cell receptor beta chain sequence and its context. What it binds is not known. This table comes from immunoSEQ multiplex PCR, and its TCRdb copy is limited to in-frame clones, with some not included. The table records about 21,000 clones, over 75% of them present only once. These data originate in a study of OX40 agonist ivuxolimab in advanced cancers. Study overall: In this cohort, patients received ivuxolimab, an agonistic anti-OX40 (CD134) antibody. Eligibility admitted prior anti-PD-1, anti-PD-L1 or anti-CTLA-4 therapy; around 42% had some.

Study-wide points: At doses 0.1 to 3.0 mg/kg, CD4+ and CD8+ clones expanded. Expanded clones were, on average, more numerous among CD8+ T cells than CD4+.

The CDR3 length is 16 residues. Germline lookup yields CDR1 LGHNA and CDR2 YSLEER. V was pared by 0 bases and J by 0 bases, with 6 bases between. The material was CD4+ or CD8+ T cells sorted from blood, obtained in a trial of the OX40 agonist ivuxolimab. This rearrangement joins TRBV4-3 to TRBJ2-6; TRBD1 is a possible D gene (5 bases). This clonotype originated in an adult with an advanced solid tumor such as melanoma, head and neck, liver or kidney cancer. The CDR3 sequence is CASSQDDSSGANVLTF. The CDR3 DNA follows: TGCGCCAGCAGCCAAGATGACAGCTCTGGGGCCAACGTCCTGACTTTC.